Listed here are 27 T cell receptor beta chains from one sample, sequenced in a study of blood T cell repertoires in COVID-19. The protocol was immunoSEQ multiplex PCR, while the TCRdb copy is restricted to in-frame clones and leaves out a portion. The sample has some 150,000 clones, about nine tenths seen once. What was sequenced was peripheral blood. The receptors here all came from a woman aged 60-75 years who had recovered from COVID-19.

The CDR3 protein is CASSQTGSYEQYF. The DNA for the CDR3 is TGTGCCAGCAGCCAGACAGGGTCCTACGAGCAGTACTTC. The rearrangement links TRBV11-2 to TRBJ2-7, with 7 bases identical to TRBD1. The CDR3 runs 13 residues. With 5 bases clipped from V and 1 base from J, the junction kept 2 bases outside the gene matches. In germline, CDR1 is SGHAT, CDR2 FQNNGV.

The V gene is TRBV5-1, the J gene TRBJ1-5; the D is unclear. Germline CDR1 reads SGHRS; CDR2 reads YFSETQ. V was shortened by 0 bases and J by 1 base, with 8 bases between the two germline ends. The CDR3 is 15 amino acids. CDR3: CASSLGTESNQPQHF. The CDR3 coding sequence is TGCGCCAGCAGCTTGGGAACAGAGAGCAATCAGCCCCAGCATTTT.

The chain links TRBV6-2 or TRBV6-3 to TRBJ1-1, with unresolved D. This CDR3 spans 15 amino acids. Trimming removed 6 bases from V and 1 base from J, with 15 bases in between. Germline V gives CDR1 MNHEY, CDR2 SVGEGT. The CDR3 DNA reads as TGTGCCAGCAGCCCTACCCCCCCAGGGAACACTGAAGCTTTCTTT. Translating gives CASSPTPPGNTEAFF.

The genes are TRBV6-1 and TRBJ2-5, with no clear D. V lost 3 bases and J lost 5, with 10 bases in between. This CDR3 is 13 amino acids long. CDR1 is MNHNS, CDR2 SASEGT, per germline. The chain's CDR3 is CASSDTLPETQYF. CDR3 in DNA: TGTGCCAGCAGTGACACTCTCCCCGAGACCCAGTACTTC.

The chain combines TRBV11-2 with TRBJ1-2, with no clear D. Germline CDR1 and CDR2: SGHAT and FQNNGV. The V end lost 0 bases, the J end lost 8 bases, and 7 bases lay between the germline ends. CDR3 length: 12 amino acids. CDR3 protein: CASSLELRGYTF. Here the CDR3 DNA reads TGTGCCAGCAGCTTAGAACTTCGGGGCTACACCTTC. The whole variable domain, filled in from reference TRBV11-2 and TRBJ1-2, reads EAGVAQSPRYKIIEKRQSVAFWCNPISGHATLYWYQQILGQGPKLLIQFQNNGVVDDSQLPKDRFSAERLKGVDSTLKIQPAKLEDSAVYLCASSLELRGYTFGSGTRLTVV.

The chain joins TRBV15 to TRBJ1-6, with D perhaps TRBD1 (6 bases). V was cut by 6 bases and J by 11 bases, with 20 bases left in between. The CDR3 is made up of 15 amino acids. CDR1 is LNHNV and CDR2 is YYDKDF in the germline V gene (reference sequence). The CDR3 sequence is CATSTGPPGRTPLHF. The DNA of the CDR3 is TGTGCCACCAGTACAGGGCCCCCCGGGAGGACACCCCTCCACTTT.

Details on this clone: Other DNA sequences in this specimen translate into the identical CDR3. This chain uses TRBV18 with TRBJ2-2; no clear D. Germline-derived CDR1 and CDR2 are KGHSH and LQKENI. The V end was cut by 3 bases, the J end by 1 base, with 3 bases between. The CDR3 is 13 residues long. CDR3 nucleotide sequence: TGTGCCAGCTCACCCCTGAACACCGGGGAGCTGTTTTTT. It encodes CASSPLNTGELFF.

J is TRBJ1-2 and V is TRBV28, with 12 positions matching TRBD1. Germline V gives CDR1 MDHEN, CDR2 SYDVKM. The trim removed 4 bases at V and 6 bases at J, leaving 6 bases unmatched. This CDR3 comprises 15 residues. The CDR3 bases are TGTGCCAGCAGTTCGCCGGGACAGGGGGCCGATGGCTACACCTTC. This encodes CASSSPGQGADGYTF.

The chain uses TRBV5-8 and TRBJ2-3; TRBD1 is a possible D gene (6 bases). Germline loops: CDR1 SGHTS, CDR2 YDEGEE. V shed 4 bases and J shed 2 bases, with 14 bases lying between them. The CDR3 has 15 amino acids. CDR3 sequence reads: CASSPLQGYTDTQYF. The CDR3 coding sequence is TGTGCCAGCAGCCCCCTCCAGGGGTACACAGATACGCAGTATTTT.

This rearrangement joins TRBV7-3 to TRBJ2-2; TRBD2 agrees at 11 bases. This CDR3 region has 17 residues. The germline gives CDR1 SGHTA, CDR2 FQGTGA. The V and J ends lost 5 bases and 6 bases, in that order; junction bases with no gene match: 11. The DNA of the CDR3 is TGTGCCAGCAGCCCACCAAGCCTAGCGGGGGGCCCCGGGGAGCTGTTTTTT. It specifies CASSPPSLAGGPGELFF.

The V gene is TRBV19, the J gene TRBJ2-1, with 8 bases fitting TRBD1. Losses at the gene ends were 5 bases for V and 12 bases for J; bases not matched to a gene: 15. Germline loops: CDR1 LNHDA, CDR2 SQIVND (reference sequence). This CDR3 has 15 residues. The CDR3 reads CASSSRDRSLNTQFF. The CDR3 DNA follows: TGTGCCAGTAGTTCCCGGGACAGGAGCCTTAATACGCAGTTCTTC.

V and J are TRBV5-1 and TRBJ2-2; the D gene is possibly TRBD1 (6 bases). The CDR3 has 17 residues. Trimming pared 2 bases from V and 2 bases from J, leaving 16 bases between. CDR1 and CDR2 (germline): SGHRS, YFSETQ. This chain's CDR3 is CASSFSPGHRNTGELFF. CDR3 DNA sequence: TGCGCCAGCAGCTTTTCCCCGGGACATAGAAACACCGGGGAGCTGTTTTTT.

The rearrangement joins TRBV28 to TRBJ1-2; D is undetermined. The germline V gene has CDR1 MDHEN and CDR2 SYDVKM. This CDR3 contains 15 residues. V was clipped by 2 bases and J by 4 bases, with 14 bases between them. The CDR3 DNA is TGTGCCAGCAGTTTAAACAGCTTTGCTGGCTATGGCTACACCTTC. Translated: CASSLNSFAGYGYTF.

V and J are TRBV9 and TRBJ1-4; D not certain. The CDR3 totals 13 residues. Germline V gives CDR1 SGDLS, CDR2 YYNGEE. V was clipped by 0 bases and J by 7 bases, with 7 bases between them. The chain's CDR3 is CASSVGLSEKLFF. CDR3 bases: TGTGCCAGCAGCGTAGGGTTGAGTGAAAAACTGTTTTTT.

This clone was found once. The gene calls are TRBV28 and TRBJ2-7; D possibly corresponds to TRBD2 (6 bases). This CDR3 has 13 amino acids. V was pared by 4 bases and J by 2 bases, with 9 bases between. Germline V gives CDR1 MDHEN, CDR2 SYDVKM. CDR3 in amino acids: CASSSGEPYEQYF. The CDR3 DNA follows: TGTGCCAGCAGTTCGGGGGAGCCCTACGAGCAGTACTTC.

This clone was counted a few times. The chain recombines TRBV7-8 with TRBJ2-5; TRBD1 matches at 7 bases. Germline CDR1 is SGHVS and CDR2 is FQNEAQ. The CDR3 consists of 16 residues. With 0 bases clipped from V and 4 bases from J, the junction kept 8 bases outside the gene matches. The CDR3 DNA reads TGTGCCAGCAGCTTAGCTTCCGGGACAGCCGGAGAGACCCAGTACTTC. This sequence encodes CASSLASGTAGETQYF.

This chain joins TRBV28 and TRBJ1-2; a weak D match, TRBD1 (6 bases). Germline values: CDR1 MDHEN, CDR2 SYDVKM. V lost 7 bases and J 5 bases, leaving 11 bases between the germline ends. This CDR3 spans 12 amino acids. The CDR3 DNA is TGTGCCAGCAATCTTCAGGGGTATGGCTACACCTTC. This translates into CASNLQGYGYTF.

This clone was detected only a few times. Compared with germline, one end of the junction differs, possibly owing to a read error. The chain has TRBV3-1 (or the pseudogene TRBV3-2) and TRBJ1-4; D ambiguous. CDR1 and CDR2 from the germline V gene are LGHDT and YNNKEL (reference sequence). There are 13 residues in the CDR3. The CDR3 is CASSPTLGSPTVF. The CDR3 region has the DNA TGTGCCAGCAGCCCCACTTTGGGGAGTCCGACGGTTTTT.

This chain links TRBV11-1 with TRBJ2-1; 7 nucleotides align to TRBD2. Germline V lookup: CDR1 SGHAT, CDR2 FQDESV (reference sequence). After removal of 3 bases from V and 6 bases from J, the junction contained 2 bases not matched to a gene. CDR3 length: 13 residues. CDR3 sequence reads: CASSLASGNEQFF. In DNA, the CDR3 is TGTGCCAGCAGCTTGGCTAGCGGCAATGAGCAGTTCTTC. Full variable domain (outside the CDR3, taken from reference TRBV11-1 and TRBJ2-1): EAEVAQSPRYKITEKSQAVAFWCDPISGHATLYWYRQILGQGPELLVQFQDESVVDDSQLPKDRFSAERLKGVDSTLKIQPAELGDSAMYLCASSLASGNEQFFGPGTRLTVL.

This clone was counted only a few times. This chain links TRBV5-1 with TRBJ1-4; D is unclear. This CDR3 is 15 amino acids long. Germline values: CDR1 SGHRS, CDR2 YFSETQ. V lost 4 bases and J 0 bases, leaving 10 bases between the germline ends. Written as DNA, the CDR3 is TGCGCCAGCAGCCCGCCGGGAACAACTAATGAAAAACTGTTTTTT. It translates to CASSPPGTTNEKLFF.

V is TRBV7-9 and J is TRBJ1-1, with D possibly being TRBD1 (5 bases). Germline CDR1 reads SEHNR; CDR2 reads FQNEAQ (reference sequence). V shed 5 bases and J shed 1 base, with 11 bases lying between them. The CDR3 consists of 14 residues. The CDR3 protein is CASSPQGGNTEAFF. DNA for the CDR3: TGTGCCAGCAGCCCTCAGGGAGGGAACACTGAAGCTTTCTTT.

This rearrangement joins TRBV15 to TRBJ1-5, with D hard to call. The V gene's germline CDR1 is LNHNV and CDR2 YYDKDF (reference sequence). The CDR3 extends over 12 amino acids. Trimming shortened V by 0 bases and J by 7 bases, and 4 bases separated the two germline ends. Here the CDR3 reads CATSRDVQPQHF. Written as DNA, the CDR3 is TGTGCCACCAGCAGAGATGTACAGCCCCAGCATTTT.

The rearrangement uses TRBV29-1 and TRBJ1-1; no reliable D call. Germline assignment: CDR1 SQVTM and CDR2 ANQGSEA. The V gene lost 3 bases and the J gene lost 1 base, with 9 bases spanning the gap. The CDR3 spans 13 residues. The CDR3 sequence: CSVESQENTEAFF. The CDR3 region has the DNA TGCAGCGTTGAGAGTCAGGAGAACACTGAAGCTTTCTTT.

The chain is built from TRBV30 and TRBJ1-6, with 8 nucleotides matching TRBD1. Germline CDR1 and CDR2: GTSNPN and SVGIG (reference sequence). The CDR3 length is 13 residues. Trimming took 4 bases from V and 6 from J; bases not matched to a gene: 2. CDR3 in DNA: TGTGCCTGGAAGGGACAGGTTAATTCACCCCTCCACTTT. This encodes CAWKGQVNSPLHF.

In DNA form, the CDR3 reads TGTGCCAGCAGCCCTGGGACGGGAGTCGATCAGCCCCAGCATTTT. The encoded protein is CASSPGTGVDQPQHF. The genes are TRBV3-1 (or the pseudogene TRBV3-2) and TRBJ1-5; D may be TRBD1 (5 bases). This CDR3 contains 15 residues. Looked up from germline, CDR1 is LGHDT and CDR2 is YNNKEL (reference sequence). Between the trimmed V and J ends, which lost 4 bases and 5 bases, there was a span of 15 bases.

The rearrangement uses TRBV7-9 and TRBJ1-6; tentatively, D is TRBD1 (6 bases). This CDR3 region has 13 residues. Germline V gene lookup returns CDR1 SEHNR and CDR2 FQNEAQ (reference sequence). V lost 5 bases and J 7 bases, leaving 9 bases between the germline ends. CDR3 coding DNA: TGTGCCAGCAGCCTCGACAGGAATTCACCCCTCCACTTT. It is translated as CASSLDRNSPLHF.

V gene TRBV6-2 or TRBV6-3 combines with J gene TRBJ1-4; D possibly corresponds to TRBD1 (5 bases). CDR3 length: 15 amino acids. Germline CDR1 MNHEY, CDR2 SVGEGT. Trimming stripped 5 bases from V and 2 bases from J, with 12 bases between. In DNA form, the CDR3 reads TGTGCCAGCAGTAACGCCCGGGGGACTAATGAAAAACTGTTTTTT. Protein sequence: CASSNARGTNEKLFF.